This T cell receptor beta chain came from a study of blood T cell repertoires in COVID-19. Study-level background: Samples representing acute and convalescent COVID-19 were sourced from the United States, Italy and Spain. T cells, B-cell-depleted T cells, or PBMCs provided the cDNA or gDNA that served as material.

The repertoire was sequenced with immunoSEQ multiplex PCR; TCRdb's copy has only in-frame clones and lacks some. Here the sample spans 230,000 or so clones, 86% being singletons. The CDR3 extends over 15 amino acids. Trimming at V came to 5 bases and at J to 4 bases, leaving 4 bases not matched to a gene. CDR1 is SGHAT and CDR2 is FQNNGV in the germline V gene. In terms of age and location, participants ranged from roughly 18 to 90 years and lived in approximately 26 US areas. Clinical history reported by participants formed the basis on which cohorts were assigned. The V call is TRBV11-2, the J call TRBJ1-6; TRBD1 agrees at 8 bases. The source is a woman between 35 and 50 years old with acute COVID-19. The sequenced material came from PBMCs or T cells enriched from blood (not recorded which). This CDR3 is CASSGGQVYNSPLHF. The CDR3 bases are TGTGCCAGCAGCGGGGGACAGGTGTATAATTCACCCCTCCACTTT.